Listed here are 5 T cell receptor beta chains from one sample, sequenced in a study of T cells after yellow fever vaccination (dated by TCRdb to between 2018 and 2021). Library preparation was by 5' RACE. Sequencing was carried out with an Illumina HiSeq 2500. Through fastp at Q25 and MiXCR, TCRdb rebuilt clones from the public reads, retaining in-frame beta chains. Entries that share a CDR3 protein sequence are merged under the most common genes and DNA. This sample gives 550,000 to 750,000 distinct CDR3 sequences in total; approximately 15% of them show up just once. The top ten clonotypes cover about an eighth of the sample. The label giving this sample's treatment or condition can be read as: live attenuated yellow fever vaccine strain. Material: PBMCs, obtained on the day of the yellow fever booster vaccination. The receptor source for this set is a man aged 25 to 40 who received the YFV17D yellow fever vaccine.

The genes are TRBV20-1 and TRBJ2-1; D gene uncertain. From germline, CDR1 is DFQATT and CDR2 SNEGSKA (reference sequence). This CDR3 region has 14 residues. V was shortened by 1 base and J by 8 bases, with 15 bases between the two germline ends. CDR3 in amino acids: CSARVLTVGDEQFF. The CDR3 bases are TGCAGTGCTAGAGTTCTCACAGTTGGAGATGAGCAGTTCTTC.

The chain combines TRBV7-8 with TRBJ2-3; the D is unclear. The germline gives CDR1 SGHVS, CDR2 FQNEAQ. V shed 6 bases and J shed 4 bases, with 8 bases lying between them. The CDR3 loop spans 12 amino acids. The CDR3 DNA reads TGTGCCAGCAGTCTGCAGCCAGATACGCAGTATTTT. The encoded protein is CASSLQPDTQYF.

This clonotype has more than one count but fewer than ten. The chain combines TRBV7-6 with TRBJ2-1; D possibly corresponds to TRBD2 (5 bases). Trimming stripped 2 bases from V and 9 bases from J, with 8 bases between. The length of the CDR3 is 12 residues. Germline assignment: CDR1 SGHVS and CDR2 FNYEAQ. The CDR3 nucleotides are TGTGCCAGCAGCTTAAGAGAGGGTGAGCAGTTCTTC. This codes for CASSLREGEQFF.

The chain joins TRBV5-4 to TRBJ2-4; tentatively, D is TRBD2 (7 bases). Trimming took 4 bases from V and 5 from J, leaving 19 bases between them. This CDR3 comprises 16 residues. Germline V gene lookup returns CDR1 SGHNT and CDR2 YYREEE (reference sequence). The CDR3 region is CASSREGGGAENIQYF. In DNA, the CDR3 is TGTGCCAGCAGCCGAGAGGGCGGGGGCGCCGAAAACATTCAGTACTTC.

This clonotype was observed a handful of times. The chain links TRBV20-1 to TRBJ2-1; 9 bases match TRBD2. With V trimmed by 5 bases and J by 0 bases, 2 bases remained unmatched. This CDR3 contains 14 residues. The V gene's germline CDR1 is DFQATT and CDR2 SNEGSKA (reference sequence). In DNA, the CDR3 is TGCAGTGCTTATAGCGGGAGCTCCTACAATGAGCAGTTCTTC. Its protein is CSAYSGSSYNEQFF.